This T cell receptor beta chain was captured by sequencing in a study of blood T cell repertoires in COVID-19 (TCRdb year 2020). General notes on the study: Samples covering the acute and convalescent phases of COVID-19 were provided by collaborators in the United States, Italy and Spain. The sample metadata nearly always contained a de-identified subject ID, COVID-19 status, age in years and sex. Deeply sampled blood TCRbeta repertoires from subjects exposed to, actively infected with, or recovered from COVID-19 were included in the dataset. Where available, HLA class I and class II types were taken from metadata supplied by the sample provider and were not determined by assay-based typing. The material from the prospective study consisted of cDNA or gDNA derived from T cells, B-cell-depleted T cells, or PBMCs. Samples were obtained from the ongoing ImmuneRACE study (first 160 participants) and from over 1,000 subjects provided by 6 global collaborators. A freely available public database, intended as a resource for researchers studying the immune response to SARS-CoV-2, is where the repertoires were released.

Notes on this clone: No antigen is known for it. No base qualities exist here, and no much larger clone lies one base off it.

Collaborating institutions collected whole blood in K2EDTA tubes following their own protocols. For TCRbeta analysis, collaborators shipped samples as frozen whole blood, isolated PBMCs, or DNA extracted from either of those sample types. The immunoSEQ Assay, a bias-controlled multiplex PCR, was used to amplify TCRbeta CDR3 regions from genomic DNA. Per the source publication's procedure: Within the assay, amplification of reference gene primers was used to estimate how many nucleated cells each sample contained. To quantify the absolute abundance of each unique TCRbeta CDR3 rearrangement, sequence reads were collapsed and filtered. Productive Simpson clonality was computed per sample as the square root of Simpson's diversity index over productive rearrangements. TCRdb stores this immuneACCESS table with in-frame sequences only. Part of the clones is absent; in the studies checked, under half of the shortfall reflects unresolved V genes, and no reason is known for the rest. V and J calls plus clone size are reproduced from that table; the DNA served to infer D and trimming. In this sample the table shows around 150,000 clones, about 80% of which occur a single time. Under 9.5% of the sample goes to the ten largest clones.

Overall study outcomes, separate from this receptor: Clinical and demographic metadata were provided uncurated, with the amount varying by source and participant.

Trimming removed 0 bases from V and 2 bases from J, leaving 11 bases between the germline ends. CDR1 SGHRS and CDR2 YFSETQ were looked up in the germline V gene. The CDR3 runs 16 residues from the cysteine to the phenylalanine. The read is trimmed to its CDR3 DNA, 48 bases read in frame from base 1. Sequences were obtained from peripheral blood. The sequence was obtained from a woman of 80 years or more in a cohort sampled during active or convalescent COVID-19. Recombination joined TRBV5-1 with TRBJ1-4, with the D gene too uncertain to name. The CDR3 here reads CASSLGSESTNEKLFF. The DNA reads as follows: TGCGCCAGCAGCTTGGGCAGTGAATCTACTAATGAAAAACTGTTTTTT.